This T cell receptor beta chain was sequenced for a study of CD8+CD57+ T cells in acquired aplastic anemia. Study context: Sorted CD4+ plus CD8+ cells gave DNA averaging approximately 2.9 ug. Study observations and caveats: CD8+ Simpson's diversity did not differ significantly between patients and controls.

In the case of this clonotype: Its target is not known.

Sequencing was done on patients that had shown CD8+CD57+ cell expansion by flow cytometry. The enrolled patients all had severe acquired aplastic anemia. None of the patients had been given any therapy when their blood was sampled. This CDR3 is built from 14 residues. V shed 3 bases and J 14 bases; nucleotides not matched to a gene: 12. Germline V gene data show CDR1 as KGHDR and CDR2 as SFDVKD. Profiles of TCR beta VDJ and CDR3 were generated from a genomic DNA template. Each CDR3 protein gets one entry after TCRdb re-called the reads with MiXCR. The sample includes roughly 160,000 distinct CDR3 sequences, 45% to 55% of them seen just once.

The sequenced material came from sorted CD4+, CD8+, or CD8+CD57+ T cells (not recorded which) from PBMCs. The gene calls are TRBV24-1 and TRBJ1-5; 7 bases map to TRBD1. The TCR comes from a human donor with aplastic anemia. In DNA, the CDR3 is TGTGCCACCAGTGATCCGAGGGGGCCGGGCAATGAGCATTTT. It translates to CATSDPRGPGNEHF.